Below, 6 T cell receptor beta chains from the same sample are listed, as sequenced in a study of technical replicates of blood from a handful of donors. Only in-frame clones appear in the TCRdb table, and some are missing; sequencing was by immunoSEQ multiplex PCR. Of about 80,000 clones in the sample, 91% are singletons; the top ten hold about 0.39%. Specimen: T cells isolated from PBMCs. These receptors all come from a human donor in good health.

The chain has TRBV5-1 and TRBJ1-2; D gene ambiguous. Germline CDR1 is SGHRS and CDR2 is YFSETQ. Trimming shortened V by 1 base and J by 6 bases, and 16 bases separated the two germline ends. This CDR3 comprises 15 residues. CDR3 sequence reads: CASSLYPAADDGYTF. The CDR3 DNA reads as TGCGCCAGCAGCTTGTACCCCGCGGCAGATGATGGCTACACCTTC.

This clone has a handful of counts. CDR3 sequence reads: CASSLGVAEAFF. For the CDR3, the DNA is TGTGCCAGCAGCTTAGGAGTCGCTGAAGCTTTCTTT. The gene calls are TRBV7-9 and TRBJ1-1; D is uncertain. The CDR3 length is 12 residues. Germline CDR1 and CDR2: SEHNR and FQNEAQ (reference sequence). The V end was cut by 1 base, the J end by 6 bases, with 6 bases between.

The genes are TRBV19 and TRBJ1-5; weak D call: TRBD1 (6 bases). Trimming took 5 bases from V and 4 from J, leaving 18 bases between them. Germline V gene lookup returns CDR1 LNHDA and CDR2 SQIVND (reference sequence). There are 16 residues in the CDR3. Here the CDR3 DNA reads TGTGCCAGTAGTCTCCAATCGGGGGGCTTTAATCAGCCCCAGCATTTT. Protein sequence: CASSLQSGGFNQPQHF.

The chain is built from TRBV5-1 and TRBJ2-2; 7 nucleotides line up with TRBD2. The CDR3 covers 15 residues. With V trimmed by 2 bases and J by 5 bases, 6 bases remained unmatched. Looked up from germline, CDR1 is SGHRS and CDR2 is YFSETQ. The CDR3 is CASSFRTSRTGELFF. The CDR3 bases are TGCGCCAGCAGCTTTCGGACTAGTCGAACCGGGGAGCTGTTTTTT.

Here the CDR3 reads CASSQGPNSNQPQHF. As DNA, the CDR3 is TGTGCCAGCAGTCAGGGCCCTAATAGCAATCAGCCCCAGCATTTT. The rearrangement joins TRBV2 to TRBJ1-5; perhaps TRBD1 as D (5 bases). This CDR3 comprises 15 residues. CDR1 is SNHLY and CDR2 is FYNNEI in the germline V gene. V was clipped by 5 bases and J by 0 bases, with 11 bases between them. The full variable domain, its missing parts supplied by reference TRBV2 and TRBJ1-5, is EPEVTQTPSHQVTQMGQEVILRCVPISNHLYFYWYRQILGQKVEFLVSFYNNEISEKSEIFDDQFSVERPDGSNFTLKIRSTKLEDSAMYFCASSQGPNSNQPQHFGDGTRLSIL.

CDR3 nucleotides: TGCGCCAGCAGCCAAGTGGGACAGGGGGATGAAAAACTGTTTTTT. It translates to CASSQVGQGDEKLFF. The rearrangement uses TRBV4-3 and TRBJ1-4; 11 positions match TRBD1. The CDR3 loop spans 15 amino acids. V lost 1 base to trimming and J lost 6 bases; unmatched junction nucleotides: 1. CDR1 LGHNA and CDR2 YSLEER come from the germline V gene.